Listed below are T cell receptor beta chains from one sample, sequenced in a study of cytomegalovirus exposure and HLA in healthy donors. Sequenced by immunoSEQ multiplex PCR; TCRdb stores in-frame clones only, minus some. In the table there are some 200,000 clones, roughly 91% of which are singletons. Input material: PBMCs. Source of these receptors: a woman younger than 35 in good health and CMV-seronegative. Each CDR3 is given with its conserved first and last residue. The order of the fields is D gene, V gene, clone size, J gene, CDR3 DNA, CDR3 protein. The D gene is left open where the match is weak. A clone size is listed for some rows: how often the clone was seen (once, few, many), or a class if it is expanded.

d_call: NA; v_call: TRBV6-6; clone_size: NA; j_call: TRBJ1-1; cdr3_nt: TGTGCCAGCAGTCCGCGCGCTACGAACACTGAAGCTTTCTTT; cdr3_aa: CASSPRATNTEAFF
d_call: NA; v_call: TRBV15; clone_size: NA; j_call: TRBJ1-5; cdr3_nt: TGTGCCATCGGGCGGGATGTGAGTCAGCCCCAGCATTTT; cdr3_aa: CAIGRDVSQPQHF
d_call: NA; v_call: TRBV9; clone_size: NA; j_call: TRBJ1-2; cdr3_nt: TGTGCCAGCAGCGCCAGGGGCGCCCCCGACTATGGCTACACCTTC; cdr3_aa: CASSARGAPDYGYTF
d_call: TRBD1; v_call: TRBV9; clone_size: NA; j_call: TRBJ2-7; cdr3_nt: TGTGCCAGCAGCGTAGGTGGGACAGGGAGGTACGAGCAGTACTTC; cdr3_aa: CASSVGGTGRYEQYF
d_call: TRBD2; v_call: TRBV6-6; clone_size: NA; j_call: TRBJ2-2; cdr3_nt: TGTGCCAGCAGGTTAAGCGGGGGGAACACCGGGGAGCTGTTTTTT; cdr3_aa: CASRLSGGNTGELFF
d_call: NA; v_call: TRBV4-3; clone_size: NA; j_call: TRBJ1-1; cdr3_nt: TGCGCCAGCAGCCAAGAATGGAGGAACACTGAAGCTTTCTTT; cdr3_aa: CASSQEWRNTEAFF
d_call: NA; v_call: TRBV4-1; clone_size: NA; j_call: TRBJ2-1; cdr3_nt: TGCGCCAGCAGCCAAGCGTACGGGGAGCAGTTCTTC; cdr3_aa: CASSQAYGEQFF
d_call: TRBD1; v_call: TRBV27; clone_size: NA; j_call: TRBJ1-4; cdr3_nt: TGTGCCAGCAGTACCCTGGAGGGGGCGAAAGAAAAACTGTTTTTT; cdr3_aa: CASSTLEGAKEKLFF
d_call: NA; v_call: TRBV4-3; clone_size: NA; j_call: TRBJ1-6; cdr3_nt: TGCGCCAGCAGGACGGACGGAACGGGGGATAATTCACCCCTCCACTTT; cdr3_aa: CASRTDGTGDNSPLHF
d_call: NA; v_call: TRBV30; clone_size: once; j_call: TRBJ1-2; cdr3_nt: TGTGCCTGGAGGCCACTAACAGTACGGGGTTTTGGTGGCTACACCTTC; cdr3_aa: CAWRPLTVRGFGGYTF
d_call: TRBD1; v_call: TRBV10-1; clone_size: NA; j_call: TRBJ1-4; cdr3_nt: TGCGCCAGCAGTGAGACAGGGGGTAATGAAAAACTGTTTTTT; cdr3_aa: CASSETGGNEKLFF
d_call: TRBD1; v_call: TRBV19; clone_size: NA; j_call: TRBJ2-5; cdr3_nt: TGTGCCAGTAGTATAGGGCCCGGGACAGGGGGCTTGGAGACCCAGTACTTC; cdr3_aa: CASSIGPGTGGLETQYF
d_call: TRBD1; v_call: TRBV5-1; clone_size: NA; j_call: TRBJ2-7; cdr3_nt: TGCGCCAGCCGAACCCGGACAGGATCGAGCGAGCAGTACTTC; cdr3_aa: CASRTRTGSSEQYF
d_call: TRBD1; v_call: TRBV13; clone_size: NA; j_call: TRBJ1-1; cdr3_nt: TGTGCCAGCAGCCCGACAGGGGCCACTGAAGCTTTCTTT; cdr3_aa: CASSPTGATEAFF
d_call: NA; v_call: TRBV5-6; clone_size: NA; j_call: TRBJ2-7; cdr3_nt: TGTGCCAGCAGCTTGGCCAGGGCAGCTGGCGCCGAGCAGTACTTC; cdr3_aa: CASSLARAAGAEQYF
d_call: TRBD2; v_call: TRBV6-6; clone_size: NA; j_call: TRBJ2-7; cdr3_nt: TGTGCCAGCAGTTACAGCCTAGCGGTCCCCTACGAGCAGTACTTC; cdr3_aa: CASSYSLAVPYEQYF
d_call: TRBD2; v_call: TRBV30; clone_size: NA; j_call: TRBJ2-1; cdr3_nt: TGTGCCTGGAGTCCTGCCCGACTAGCGGGATATCGGGATGAGCAGTTCTTC; cdr3_aa: CAWSPARLAGYRDEQFF
d_call: TRBD1; v_call: TRBV5-1; clone_size: NA; j_call: TRBJ2-7; cdr3_nt: TGCGCCAGCAGCTTGGCCACGACAGGGTTCTACGAGCAGTACTTC; cdr3_aa: CASSLATTGFYEQYF
d_call: NA; v_call: TRBV9; clone_size: NA; j_call: TRBJ2-7; cdr3_nt: TGTGCCAGCAGCGTAACCCGGGCGGGCGAGCAGTACTTC; cdr3_aa: CASSVTRAGEQYF
d_call: TRBD2; v_call: TRBV9; clone_size: NA; j_call: TRBJ2-1; cdr3_nt: TGTGCCAGCAGCAGCGGGGGGGCCAGTTGGTCCTACAATGAGCAGTTCTTC; cdr3_aa: CASSSGGASWSYNEQFF
d_call: NA; v_call: TRBV10-3; clone_size: NA; j_call: TRBJ2-3; cdr3_nt: TGTGCCATCAGTGACCGAGAGCGGTACCTCATGACGCAGTATTTT; cdr3_aa: CAISDRERYLMTQYF
d_call: NA; v_call: TRBV27; clone_size: NA; j_call: TRBJ1-1; cdr3_nt: TGTGCCAGCAGTTCGGGTCAGAACACTGAAGCTTTCTTT; cdr3_aa: CASSSGQNTEAFF
d_call: NA; v_call: TRBV10-3; clone_size: NA; j_call: TRBJ1-1; cdr3_nt: TGTGCCATCAGTGAGTCAGGGGTTCGGGACACTGAAGCTTTCTTT; cdr3_aa: CAISESGVRDTEAFF
d_call: NA; v_call: TRBV6-5; clone_size: NA; j_call: TRBJ1-2; cdr3_nt: TGTGCCAGCAGCCCGGTGGGCAGGATCGACTATGGCTACACCTTC; cdr3_aa: CASSPVGRIDYGYTF
d_call: NA; v_call: TRBV4-1; clone_size: NA; j_call: TRBJ1-6; cdr3_nt: TGCGCCAGCAGAACTGCAGAGCGGGAATATAATTCACCCCTCCACTTT; cdr3_aa: CASRTAEREYNSPLHF
d_call: NA; v_call: TRBV6-5; clone_size: NA; j_call: TRBJ1-1; cdr3_nt: TGTGCCAGCAGCCCCTCCGTGAGGGGGACTGAAGCTTTCTTT; cdr3_aa: CASSPSVRGTEAFF
d_call: TRBD1; v_call: TRBV9; clone_size: NA; j_call: TRBJ2-3; cdr3_nt: TGTGCCAGCAGCCCCTACAGGGGGCGAGAAGATACGCAGTATTTT; cdr3_aa: CASSPYRGREDTQYF
d_call: TRBD2; v_call: TRBV6-4; clone_size: NA; j_call: TRBJ2-7; cdr3_nt: TGTGCCAGCAGTGCTGGGTCTAGCGGTTCCTACGAGCAGTACTTC; cdr3_aa: CASSAGSSGSYEQYF
d_call: TRBD1; v_call: TRBV27; clone_size: NA; j_call: TRBJ1-4; cdr3_nt: TGTGCCAGCAGCAGGGGGGCAGCAACTAATGAAAAACTGTTTTTT; cdr3_aa: CASSRGAATNEKLFF
d_call: NA; v_call: TRBV28; clone_size: once; j_call: TRBJ2-2; cdr3_nt: TGTGCCAGCAGTTCTCGCTACAGGGAAACGAACACCGGGGAGCTGTTTTTT; cdr3_aa: CASSSRYRETNTGELFF
d_call: TRBD2; v_call: TRBV11-2; clone_size: few; j_call: TRBJ2-2; cdr3_nt: TGTGCCAGCAGCTCAGCCGGGACTAGCGGGACCGGGGAGCTGTTTTTT; cdr3_aa: CASSSAGTSGTGELFF
d_call: NA; v_call: TRBV5-5; clone_size: NA; j_call: TRBJ2-3; cdr3_nt: TGTGCCAGCAGCTTCCCCCAGGGGCTAATTGGCACAGATACGCAGTATTTT; cdr3_aa: CASSFPQGLIGTDTQYF
d_call: NA; v_call: TRBV5-1; clone_size: NA; j_call: TRBJ2-5; cdr3_nt: TGCGCCAGCAGCTTCGGGTCTTTCCAAGAGACCCAGTACTTC; cdr3_aa: CASSFGSFQETQYF
d_call: TRBD1; v_call: TRBV15; clone_size: NA; j_call: TRBJ2-3; cdr3_nt: TGTGCCACCAGCAGCAGGGGGACAGATACGCAGTATTTT; cdr3_aa: CATSSRGTDTQYF
d_call: TRBD1; v_call: TRBV18; clone_size: once; j_call: TRBJ1-2; cdr3_nt: TGTGCCAGCTCACCCTCGACAGGGGCGTTAGCTAACTATGGCTACACCTTC; cdr3_aa: CASSPSTGALANYGYTF
d_call: TRBD2; v_call: TRBV20-1; clone_size: NA; j_call: TRBJ2-3; cdr3_nt: TGCAGTGCTAGACCGGGGGAGGGGCAGTATTTT; cdr3_aa: CSARPGEGQYF
d_call: NA; v_call: TRBV29-1; clone_size: NA; j_call: TRBJ2-1; cdr3_nt: TGCAGCGTTGATCGTTCGGTGGACTTACAGTTCTTC; cdr3_aa: CSVDRSVDLQFF
d_call: TRBD1; v_call: TRBV13; clone_size: NA; j_call: TRBJ1-1; cdr3_nt: TGTGCCAGCAGCTTAGCCCGGGACAGGGAAGCTGAAGCTTTCTTT; cdr3_aa: CASSLARDREAEAFF
d_call: NA; v_call: TRBV7-2; clone_size: NA; j_call: TRBJ2-2; cdr3_nt: TGTGCCAGCATGTCCTCCTTCCTTCACACCGGGGAGCTGTTTTTT; cdr3_aa: CASMSSFLHTGELFF
d_call: TRBD1; v_call: TRBV2; clone_size: NA; j_call: TRBJ1-5; cdr3_nt: TGTGCCAGCAGTGGACAGGGGGATCAGCCCCAGCATTTT; cdr3_aa: CASSGQGDQPQHF
d_call: NA; v_call: TRBV21-1; clone_size: few; j_call: TRBJ2-2; cdr3_nt: TGTGCCAGCAGAAAAGCGCGCAGGCCGAACACCGGGGAGCTGTTTTTT; cdr3_aa: CASRKARRPNTGELFF
d_call: NA; v_call: TRBV11-2; clone_size: NA; j_call: TRBJ1-1; cdr3_nt: TGTGCCAGCAGCTCTCTCGGAATACAGGGAGGGGAAGCTTTCTTT; cdr3_aa: CASSSLGIQGGEAFF
d_call: NA; v_call: TRBV18; clone_size: few; j_call: TRBJ1-1; cdr3_nt: TGTGCCAGCTCACCACGGCCGAAGACTGAAGCTTTCTTT; cdr3_aa: CASSPRPKTEAFF
d_call: NA; v_call: TRBV9; clone_size: NA; j_call: TRBJ1-6; cdr3_nt: TGTGCCAGCAGCGTAGCCGGAGATAATTCACCCCTCCACTTT; cdr3_aa: CASSVAGDNSPLHF
d_call: NA; v_call: TRBV2; clone_size: NA; j_call: TRBJ2-4; cdr3_nt: TGTGCCAGCAGTTCTCCTAGTTTAAAGGTTCAGTACTTC; cdr3_aa: CASSSPSLKVQYF
d_call: NA; v_call: TRBV6-4; clone_size: NA; j_call: TRBJ2-3; cdr3_nt: TGTGCCAGCAGTGGAGGAGATACGCGGTATTTT; cdr3_aa: CASSGGDTRYF
d_call: NA; v_call: TRBV6-8; clone_size: few; j_call: TRBJ2-7; cdr3_nt: TGTGCCAGCAGTTACTCGCCAGGGCGGTACTTC; cdr3_aa: CASSYSPGRYF
d_call: TRBD1; v_call: TRBV27; clone_size: NA; j_call: TRBJ1-2; cdr3_nt: TGTGCCAGCAGTTTGAAGGGGGCAAGAGGCTACACCTTC; cdr3_aa: CASSLKGARGYTF
d_call: NA; v_call: TRBV19; clone_size: NA; j_call: TRBJ2-3; cdr3_nt: TGTGCCAGTGTCTCATCGGCGGGCCCGCCAGATACGCAGTATTTT; cdr3_aa: CASVSSAGPPDTQYF
d_call: NA; v_call: TRBV7-6; clone_size: NA; j_call: TRBJ2-2; cdr3_nt: TGTGCCAGCAGCTTAGAGCGGTGGAGGCACACCGGGGAGCTGTTTTTT; cdr3_aa: CASSLERWRHTGELFF
d_call: NA; v_call: TRBV5-5; clone_size: NA; j_call: TRBJ2-7; cdr3_nt: TGTGCCAGCAGCTTATTAGGGGTCTACGAGCAGTACTTC; cdr3_aa: CASSLLGVYEQYF
d_call: TRBD1; v_call: TRBV2; clone_size: NA; j_call: TRBJ1-5; cdr3_nt: TGTGCCAGCAGCACAACTTACGGGACAGGGGGTGGCAATCAGCCCCAGCATTTT; cdr3_aa: CASSTTYGTGGGNQPQHF